The entry below describes one T cell receptor beta chain. What it binds is unknown. The data stem from a study of long-term antiretroviral therapy in people with HIV. As for the study in general: The earliest samples came about a decade before the 2015 immediate-ART recommendation. Findings of the study overall: Clones showing expansion before ART dominated the repertoire at all time points. Possibly under older ART regimens, blood was drawn between the mid-2000s and the late 2010s. Compared with controls, HIV repertoires showed narrower CDR3 length ranges.

The authors ran the immunoSEQ assay, v3.0, at survey level. Method: immunoSEQ multiplex PCR; TCRdb's copy keeps in-frame clones and lacks some. The table records about 29,000 clones, around 87% of them present only once. CDR1 is LNHNV, CDR2 YYDKDF, per germline (reference sequence). V shed 0 bases and J shed 6 bases, with 5 bases lying between them. The CDR3 is made up of 13 amino acids. V and J are TRBV15 and TRBJ2-2; D is undetermined. This TCR was sampled from a woman younger than 30 with HIV. Here the sequenced sample was unsorted PBMCs, taken 0.5 years after starting antiretroviral therapy. CDR3 nucleotides: TGTGCCACCAGCAGAGATGACCCCGGGGAGCTGTTTTTT. It is translated as CATSRDDPGELFF.